The 29 T cell receptor beta chains reported below all come from one sample, sequenced in a study of shared T cell receptors in the human thymus. TCRdb's copy holds only in-frame clones and misses some; the assay was immunoSEQ multiplex PCR. The sample includes 550,000 to 800,000 clones, 80% to 90% of them seen just once. The same data also went into a second study, on human thymus T cells.

What was sequenced was thymocytes. The receptors were sampled from a girl under two years old with a congenital heart defect.

The CDR3 spells CASRPTGPIYGYTF. In DNA form, the CDR3 reads TGTGCCAGCAGACCTACAGGGCCAATCTATGGCTACACCTTC. The chain links TRBV7-2 to TRBJ1-2, with a weak D call TRBD1 (6 bases). The germline gives CDR1 SGHTA, CDR2 FQGNSA. V lost 6 bases, J lost 4 bases, and 15 bases lay in between. The CDR3 is made up of 14 amino acids.

The chain recombines TRBV27 with TRBJ2-3; D may be TRBD2 (5 bases). V was trimmed by 4 bases and J by 9 bases, leaving 17 bases between them. CDR3 size: 14 residues. CDR1 MNHEY and CDR2 SMNVEV come from the germline V gene (reference sequence). CDR3: CASSSGLVFGTQYF. The CDR3 nucleotides read TGTGCCAGCAGTTCTGGACTGGTCTTCGGGACGCAGTATTTT.

The chain carries TRBV15 and TRBJ1-2, with D unresolved. The germline V gene has CDR1 LNHNV and CDR2 YYDKDF (reference sequence). The CDR3 is made up of 22 amino acids. The V and J ends lost 0 bases and 4 bases respectively, with 33 bases between them. The CDR3 DNA follows: TGTGCCACCAGCAGAGATGCGGGCGGAGGAGCCCCTAGGTTGATCGGTGGCTATGGCTACACCTTC. This encodes CATSRDAGGGAPRLIGGYGYTF.

The J gene is TRBJ2-5, the V gene TRBV27; 15 nucleotides align to TRBD2. Trimming removed 6 bases from V and 4 bases from J; junction bases left unmatched: 21. The CDR3 sequence is 21 residues long. CDR1 is MNHEY, CDR2 SMNVEV, per germline (reference sequence). The CDR3 loop is CASRRTSGGAAPFIWIETQYF. The CDR3 bases are TGTGCCAGCAGGAGGACTAGCGGGGGGGCCGCTCCTTTTATTTGGATAGAGACCCAGTACTTC.

The chain joins TRBV7-6 to TRBJ2-3, with 12 bases lining up with TRBD2. The V gene's germline CDR1 is SGHVS and CDR2 FNYEAQ. J was trimmed by 2 bases and V by 4 bases; bases with no gene match: 4. CDR3 size: 16 residues. CDR3 residues: CASSSSGGALTDTQYF. CDR3 nucleotides: TGTGCCAGCAGCTCTAGCGGGGGGGCCCTCACAGATACGCAGTATTTT.

V and J are TRBV6-4 and TRBJ2-3, with D unresolved. The germline V gene has CDR1 MRHNA and CDR2 SNTAGT. The CDR3 is 15 residues long. V dropped 3 bases and J dropped 0 bases, with 10 bases sitting between them. Here the CDR3 reads CASSENSSSTDTQYF. The CDR3 region has the DNA TGTGCCAGCAGTGAAAACTCTTCTAGCACAGATACGCAGTATTTT.

The chain combines TRBV7-2 with TRBJ1-3; D unclear. V lost 1 base to trimming and J lost 0 bases, with 10 bases between them. The CDR3 loop spans 16 amino acids. Germline V lookup: CDR1 SGHTA, CDR2 FQGNSA. CDR3 nucleotides: TGTGCCAGCAGCTTAGTGCGGGCAGGCTCTGGAAACACCATATATTTT. The encoded protein is CASSLVRAGSGNTIYF.

This chain links TRBV7-4 with TRBJ2-2; D gene ambiguous. The CDR3 covers 13 residues. Trimming stripped 7 bases from V and 1 base from J, with 7 bases between. Looked up from germline, CDR1 is SGHVT and CDR2 is SQSDAQ. The CDR3 loop is CASISGNTGELFF. In nucleotides, the CDR3 is TGTGCCAGCATCTCGGGGAACACCGGGGAGCTGTTTTTT.

The gene calls are TRBV4-1 and TRBJ2-7; a possible D gene is TRBD2 (5 bases). Trimming stripped 1 base from V and 3 bases from J, with 10 bases between. This CDR3 comprises 14 residues. Germline CDR1 reads MGHRA; CDR2 reads YSYEKL. For the CDR3, the DNA is TGCGCCAGCAGCCAAGTGGGAGTTCGCTACGAGCAGTACTTC. The encoded protein is CASSQVGVRYEQYF.

This clone was counted between two and nine times. The rearrangement uses TRBV5-1 and TRBJ1-1; TRBD1 agrees at 7 bases. The germline gives CDR1 SGHRS, CDR2 YFSETQ. The CDR3 sequence is 13 residues long. V was pared by 5 bases and J by 5 bases, with 6 bases of the junction left unmatched. CDR3: CASRTGRGTEAFF. CDR3 sequence (DNA): TGCGCCAGCAGGACAGGCAGGGGGACTGAAGCTTTCTTT.

The rearrangement joins TRBV5-6 to TRBJ2-7; D not resolved. This CDR3 is 12 amino acids long. In germline, CDR1 is SGHDT, CDR2 YYEEEE. V lost 4 bases and J lost 6, with 11 bases in between. As DNA, the CDR3 is TGTGCCAGCAGCGTAGAGCTCCGCGAGCAGTACTTC. Translated: CASSVELREQYF.

This clone was counted only a few times. The chain joins TRBV5-1 to TRBJ1-1; D is undetermined. The germline gives CDR1 SGHRS, CDR2 YFSETQ. V lost 1 base to trimming and J lost 0 bases, with 10 bases between them. The length of the CDR3 is 15 residues. The CDR3 spells CASSLREHVNTEAFF. CDR3 DNA sequence: TGCGCCAGCAGCTTGCGTGAGCATGTGAACACTGAAGCTTTCTTT. Complete variable domain (other parts from reference TRBV5-1 and TRBJ1-1): KAGVTQTPRYLIKTRGQQVTLSCSPISGHRSVSWYQQTPGQGLQFLFEYFSETQRNKGNFPGRFSGRQFSNSRSEMNVSTLELGDSALYLCASSLREHVNTEAFFGQGTRLTVV.

This chain uses TRBV5-6 with TRBJ2-7, with 10 positions matching TRBD1. CDR3 size: 19 residues. Looked up from germline, CDR1 is SGHDT and CDR2 is YYEEEE. With 4 bases clipped from V and 0 bases from J, the junction kept 16 bases outside the gene matches. CDR3 DNA: TGTGCCAGCAGCATTATCCGGGACAGGGGCCAAATGAGCTCCTACGAGCAGTACTTC. Protein sequence: CASSIIRDRGQMSSYEQYF.

This clone has only one observation. The chain is built from TRBV5-4 and TRBJ2-7; 8 nucleotides line up with TRBD2. The CDR3 has 19 residues. Germline loops: CDR1 SGHNT, CDR2 YYREEE (reference sequence). With 3 bases clipped from V and 0 bases from J, the junction kept 17 bases outside the gene matches. The DNA for the CDR3 is TGTGCCAGCAGCTGGCGGGGGACGGGGGGGTTACTAACCTCCTACGAGCAGTACTTC. Amino acids: CASSWRGTGGLLTSYEQYF.

The rearrangement links TRBV29-1 to TRBJ1-1; perhaps TRBD1 as D (5 bases). This CDR3 has 9 residues. V was shortened by 3 bases and J by 11 bases, with 7 bases between the two germline ends. The germline CDR1 and CDR2 sequences are SQVTM and ANQGSEA. This CDR3 is CSVEGRAFF. DNA for the CDR3: TGCAGCGTTGAGGGGCGGGCTTTCTTT. The whole variable domain, remainder taken from reference TRBV29-1 and TRBJ1-1, is SAVISQKPSRDICQRGTSLTIQCQVDSQVTMMFWYRQQPGQSLTLIATANQGSEATYESGFVIDKFPISRPNLTFSTLTVSNMSPEDSSIYLCSVEGRAFFGQGTRLTVV.

This clone was observed a single time. This chain connects TRBV29-1 to TRBJ1-3; the D is unclear. The germline V gene has CDR1 SQVTM and CDR2 ANQGSEA. V lost 0 bases and J lost 0, with 15 bases in between. The CDR3 extends over 17 amino acids. Here the CDR3 reads CSVEDLSDSHSGNTIYF. DNA for the CDR3: TGCAGCGTTGAAGATCTGTCTGACTCCCACTCTGGAAACACCATATATTTT.

The gene calls are TRBV28 and TRBJ2-7; 8 nucleotides line up with TRBD1. Germline assignment: CDR1 MDHEN and CDR2 SYDVKM. CDR3 length: 16 residues. Trimming removed 4 bases from V and 2 bases from J; junction bases left unmatched: 10. CDR3 nucleotide sequence: TGTGCCAGCAGTTGCCCCTCCGACAGGGGTGCCTACGAGCAGTACTTC. It encodes CASSCPSDRGAYEQYF.

J is TRBJ2-5 and V is TRBV14, with TRBD2 as a possible D gene (7 bases). V lost 6 bases to trimming and J lost 5 bases, with 13 bases between them. The CDR3 consists of 13 residues. The germline CDR1 and CDR2 sequences are SGHDN and FVKESK. The CDR3 DNA sequence: TGTGCCAGCAGGGCCCCGGGGGGCGAGACCCAGTACTTC. Its translation is CASRAPGGETQYF.

This clone appeared once. This chain uses TRBV29-1 with TRBJ2-4; the D gene is possibly TRBD2 (6 bases). Trimming cost V 4 bases and J 7 bases, with 14 bases left between them. This CDR3 has 13 residues. Germline lookup yields CDR1 SQVTM and CDR2 ANQGSEA. CDR3 bases: TGCAGCGTTGCCGGGCGAGGAGGGAACATTCAGTACTTC. The encoded protein is CSVAGRGGNIQYF.

The chain employs TRBV5-1 and TRBJ1-1; 12 bases agree with TRBD1. The CDR3 consists of 16 residues. Germline V gives CDR1 SGHRS, CDR2 YFSETQ. Trimming took 0 bases from V and 11 from J; bases not matched to a gene: 11. The CDR3: CASSLGGLGQGAGAFF. CDR3 sequence (DNA): TGCGCCAGCAGCTTGGGAGGCCTGGGACAGGGGGCGGGGGCTTTCTTT.

This clone was detected only a few times. The rearrangement links TRBV5-1 to TRBJ1-1, with D possibly matching TRBD1 (5 bases). Germline CDR1 reads SGHRS; CDR2 reads YFSETQ. The CDR3 spans 16 residues. With 2 bases removed from V and 0 bases from J, the gap between germline ends came to 14 bases. The CDR3 here is CASSFLRGSVNTEAFF. DNA of the CDR3: TGCGCCAGCAGCTTCCTTAGGGGATCGGTGAACACTGAAGCTTTCTTT.

The rearrangement links TRBV7-9 to TRBJ2-7; TRBD1 agrees at 8 bases. V was clipped by 5 bases and J by 3 bases; unmatched bases: 12. The CDR3 is 16 residues long. Germline values: CDR1 SEHNR, CDR2 FQNEAQ (reference sequence). CDR3 amino acids: CASSPPTGERDYEQYF. As DNA, the CDR3 is TGTGCCAGCAGCCCCCCGACAGGGGAACGGGACTACGAGCAGTACTTC.

This chain links TRBV6-1 with TRBJ1-1; D ambiguous. Germline V gives CDR1 MNHNS, CDR2 SASEGT. The CDR3 runs 15 residues. The V gene lost 1 base and the J gene lost 0 bases, with 9 bases spanning the gap. CDR3 region: CASSEVGSLNTEAFF. CDR3 DNA sequence: TGTGCCAGCAGTGAAGTGGGCAGCCTGAACACTGAAGCTTTCTTT.

The chain recombines TRBV29-1 with TRBJ1-1; weak D call: TRBD1 (6 bases). CDR1 SQVTM and CDR2 ANQGSEA come from the germline V gene. This CDR3 has 13 residues. V gave up 2 bases and J gave up 12 bases, with 19 bases separating them. The CDR3 DNA is TGCAGCGTTGAACTCGGGCAGGGGCATGAGTCTTTCTTT. Amino acids: CSVELGQGHESFF.

This clone was seen a single time. The V and J genes are TRBV5-5 and TRBJ1-5, with 8 nucleotides matching TRBD1. Germline lookup yields CDR1 SGHKS and CDR2 YYEKEE (reference sequence). The V gene end was trimmed by 4 bases and the J gene end by 5 bases; junction bases not matched to a gene: 8. The CDR3 is made up of 15 amino acids. The chain's CDR3 is CASSPGQGPDQPQHF. The CDR3, as DNA: TGTGCCAGCAGCCCAGGACAGGGACCGGATCAGCCCCAGCATTTT.

The genes are TRBV29-1 and TRBJ2-1, with TRBD1 identical over 10 bases. CDR3 length: 15 amino acids. Germline CDR1 and CDR2: SQVTM and ANQGSEA. V dropped 3 bases and J dropped 4; count of bases not matched to a gene: 6. The CDR3, as DNA: TGCAGCGTTGATAACCGGGACAGGGGTTACAATGAGCAGTTCTTC. It encodes CSVDNRDRGYNEQFF.

The rearrangement uses TRBV30 and TRBJ1-3, with TRBD1 identical over 10 bases. The length of the CDR3 is 16 residues. Germline-derived CDR1 and CDR2 are GTSNPN and SVGIG (reference sequence). Unmatched junction bases numbered 6, after V lost 0 bases and J lost 4 bases. The CDR3 sequence is CAWSVGTGARGNTIYF. The CDR3 bases are TGTGCCTGGAGTGTAGGGACAGGGGCGCGAGGAAACACCATATATTTT.

V and J are TRBV7-6 and TRBJ1-5, with D perhaps TRBD1 (5 bases). The V and J ends lost 3 bases and 6 bases respectively, with 18 bases between them. In germline, CDR1 is SGHVS, CDR2 FNYEAQ. CDR3 length: 16 amino acids. This CDR3 reads CASSLGGKEKGQPQHF. The CDR3 DNA sequence: TGTGCCAGCAGCTTGGGGGGGAAGGAGAAGGGTCAGCCCCAGCATTTT.

This chain joins TRBV4-1 and TRBJ1-1; D unclear. CDR3 length equals 15 residues. Per germline, CDR1 MGHRA and CDR2 YSYEKL. V was trimmed by 3 bases and J by 1 base, leaving 12 bases between them. The CDR3 region is CASSHPAQRNTEAFF. CDR3 nucleotide sequence: TGCGCCAGCAGCCATCCCGCCCAGCGGAACACTGAAGCTTTCTTT.